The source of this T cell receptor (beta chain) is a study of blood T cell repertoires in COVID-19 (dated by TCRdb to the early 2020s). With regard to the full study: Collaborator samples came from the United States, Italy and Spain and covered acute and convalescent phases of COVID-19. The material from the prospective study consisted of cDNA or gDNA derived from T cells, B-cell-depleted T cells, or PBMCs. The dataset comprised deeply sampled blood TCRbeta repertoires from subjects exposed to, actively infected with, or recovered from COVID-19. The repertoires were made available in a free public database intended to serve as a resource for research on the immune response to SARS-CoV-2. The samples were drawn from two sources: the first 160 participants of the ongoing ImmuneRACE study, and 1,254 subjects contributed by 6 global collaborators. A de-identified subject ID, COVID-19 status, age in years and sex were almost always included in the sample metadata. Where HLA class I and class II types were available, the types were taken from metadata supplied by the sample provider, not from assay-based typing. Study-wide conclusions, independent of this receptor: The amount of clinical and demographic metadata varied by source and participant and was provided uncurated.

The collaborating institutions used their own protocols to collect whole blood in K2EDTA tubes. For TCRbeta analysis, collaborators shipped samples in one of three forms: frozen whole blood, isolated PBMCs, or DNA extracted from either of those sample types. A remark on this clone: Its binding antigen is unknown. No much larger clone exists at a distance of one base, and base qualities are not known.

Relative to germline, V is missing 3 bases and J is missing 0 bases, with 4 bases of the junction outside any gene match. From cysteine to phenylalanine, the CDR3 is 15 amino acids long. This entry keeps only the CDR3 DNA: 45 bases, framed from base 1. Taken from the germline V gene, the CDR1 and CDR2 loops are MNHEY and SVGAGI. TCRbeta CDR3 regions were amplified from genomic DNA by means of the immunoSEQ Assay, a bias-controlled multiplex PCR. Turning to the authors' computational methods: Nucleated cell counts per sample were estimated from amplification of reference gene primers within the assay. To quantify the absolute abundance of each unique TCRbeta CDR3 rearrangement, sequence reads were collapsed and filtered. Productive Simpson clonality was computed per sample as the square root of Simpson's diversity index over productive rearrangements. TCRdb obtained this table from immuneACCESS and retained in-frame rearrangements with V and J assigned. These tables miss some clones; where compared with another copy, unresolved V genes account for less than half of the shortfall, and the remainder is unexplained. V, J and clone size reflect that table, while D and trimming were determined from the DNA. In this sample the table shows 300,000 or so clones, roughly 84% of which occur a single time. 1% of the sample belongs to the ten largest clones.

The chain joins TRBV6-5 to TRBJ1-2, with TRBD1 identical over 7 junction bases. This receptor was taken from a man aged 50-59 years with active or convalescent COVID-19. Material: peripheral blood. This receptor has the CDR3 CASSYTTGTNYGYTF. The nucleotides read TGTGCCAGCAGTTATACGACAGGGACTAACTATGGCTACACCTTC.